This T cell receptor beta chain came from a study of blood T cell repertoires in COVID-19. Across the study: Samples of COVID-19 (acute and convalescent) were obtained from the United States, Italy and Spain.

The CDR3 extends over 15 amino acids. Per the germline V gene, CDR1 is KGHSH and CDR2 is LQKENI. V was cut by 3 bases and J by 0 bases, with 9 bases left in between. The table came from immunoSEQ multiplex PCR; TCRdb's copy has only in-frame clones and leaves some out. The table records 300,000 to 350,000 clones, roughly 86% of them present only once. Patients from Seattle were sampled longitudinally, starting during active infection. The chain combines TRBV18 with TRBJ1-3, with D possibly TRBD1 on 5 matching bases. This TCR came from a man aged 30-40 years with COVID-19, enrolled during active disease. Sequenced: peripheral blood. Written as DNA, the CDR3 is TGTGCCAGCTCACCCGTAGGGGCCTCTGGAAACACCATATATTTT. It yields the protein CASSPVGASGNTIYF.